This entry lists 14 T cell receptor beta chains sequenced from one sample in a study of read filtering for tumor transcriptome and immune sequencing. The library was built from about 400 ng RNA with molecular barcoded adaptors for alpha/delta and beta/gamma chains. TCRdb processed the reads anew with MiXCR; each CDR3 protein has one entry. The repertoire holds 62,000 or so distinct CDR3 sequences, with 20% to 25% as singletons. Source material: a population of CD138-negative cells sorted from bone marrow. All receptors derive from a donor aged 40 or older with multiple myeloma.

This clonotype was picked up many times. V and J are TRBV6-1 and TRBJ2-1; 7 nucleotides align to TRBD1. The CDR3 spans 16 residues. Trimming removed 1 base from V and 3 bases from J; junction bases left unmatched: 6. From germline, CDR1 is MNHNS and CDR2 SASEGT. The CDR3, as DNA: TGTGCCAGCAGTGAAGGACAGGGCGCCAACTACAATGAGCAGTTCTTC. Translating it yields CASSEGQGANYNEQFF.

Concerning this clonotype: A much larger clone sits a single nucleotide away, making a read error possible. The conserved final phenylalanine or tryptophan is absent from the CDR3, which likely points to a read error. The J gene is TRBJ2-1, the V gene TRBV7-9, with D perhaps given as TRBD1 or TRBD2 (5 bases each). V dropped 1 base and J dropped 10 bases, with 14 bases sitting between them. CDR3 size: 14 residues. The germline V gene encodes CDR1 SEHNR and CDR2 FQNEAQ (reference sequence). The CDR3 nucleotides read TGTGCCAGCAGCTTAGTAAGAGGGGAAAGCGAGCAGTTCCTC. It yields the protein CASSLVRGESEQFL.

This clonotype was observed a handful of times. The gene calls are TRBV6-5 and TRBJ1-5; D perhaps matches TRBD1 (5 bases). The CDR3 has 14 amino acids. The germline gives CDR1 MNHEY, CDR2 SVGAGI. Between the trimmed V and J ends, which lost 4 bases and 6 bases, there was a span of 13 bases. The CDR3, as DNA: TGTGCCAGCAGTTCTCAGGTGGGGGGTCAGCCCCAGCATTTT. Protein product: CASSSQVGGQPQHF.

This clonotype was seen only a few times. The CDR3 sequence: CASSEEIEAFF. In DNA form, the CDR3 reads TGTGCCAGCAGTGAGGAAATTGAAGCTTTCTTT. The rearrangement links TRBV6-4 to TRBJ1-1, with D unresolved. Germline V gene sequence: CDR1 MRHNA, CDR2 SNTAGT. V was clipped by 3 bases and J by 7 bases, with 6 bases between them. The CDR3 has 11 amino acids.

V is TRBV19 and J is TRBJ1-5; maybe TRBD1 (6 bases). The V end was cut by 7 bases, the J end by 6 bases, with 13 bases between. CDR1 LNHDA and CDR2 SQIVND come from the germline V gene (reference sequence). This CDR3 has 13 amino acids. The CDR3 bases are TGTGCCAGTAACACGGGGGCTGGTCAGCCCCAGCATTTT. This encodes CASNTGAGQPQHF.

This clonotype was recorded once. A clone one base away is much larger, so this may be a read error. The CDR3 sequence: CASSDLQVSPPHF. CDR3 coding DNA: TGTGCCAGCAGTGACCTCCAAGTATCACCCCCCCACTTT. This sequence joins TRBV6-1 and TRBJ1-6; D gene unclear. The V gene's germline CDR1 is MNHNS and CDR2 SASEGT. The CDR3 loop spans 13 amino acids.

This clonotype has just a few counts. The chain employs TRBV29-1 and TRBJ2-7, with 7 bases aligning to TRBD1. V lost 8 bases to trimming and J lost 3 bases; unmatched junction nucleotides: 4. Germline V lookup: CDR1 SQVTM, CDR2 ANQGSEA. This CDR3 contains 11 residues. CDR3 sequence: CSSRQGYEQYF. CDR3 sequence (DNA): TGCAGCTCTAGACAGGGCTACGAGCAGTACTTC.

About this clonotype: This may be a read error, as it is one base from a much larger clone. The chain recombines TRBV2 with TRBJ1-4; 7 bases align to TRBD1. Germline V CDR1 and CDR2: SNHLY, FYNNEI. This CDR3 is built from 16 residues. Written as DNA, the CDR3 is TGTGCCAGCAGTCCTAGGGACAGCTCAGGAAATGAAAAACTGTCTTTT. It yields the protein CASSPRDSSGNEKLSF.

This clonotype has a count of ten or more. The chain combines TRBV7-8 with TRBJ1-4; D not certain. The germline V gene encodes CDR1 SGHVS and CDR2 FQNEAQ. CDR3 size: 15 residues. The V and J ends lost 5 bases and 3 bases respectively, with 13 bases between them. The CDR3 protein is CASSPWRVPNEKLFF. CDR3 sequence (DNA): TGTGCCAGCAGCCCATGGCGGGTACCTAATGAAAAACTGTTTTTT. Looking up the rest from reference TRBV7-8 and TRBJ1-4 gives the full variable domain: GAGVSQSPRYKVAKRGQDVALRCDPISGHVSLFWYQQALGQGPEFLTYFQNEAQLDKSGLPSDRFFAERPEGSVSTLKIQRTQQEDSAVYLCASSPWRVPNEKLFFGSGTQLSVL.

As regards this clonotype: In this CDR3 the conserved last residue, phenylalanine or tryptophan, is missing, so a read error is likely. The CDR3 region is CAGTERSFTDTQYL. CDR3 DNA: TGCGCCGGCACAGAGCGGAGTTTCACAGATACGCAGTATCTT. The chain carries TRBV10-2 and TRBJ2-3; possibly TRBD2 for D (5 bases). CDR3 length equals 14 residues. Trimming removed 11 bases at V and 2 bases at J, with 17 bases between. Germline V CDR1 and CDR2: WSHSY, SAAADI.

This clonotype was seen many times. This chain links TRBV28 with TRBJ2-1; 9 bases line up with TRBD2. V trimming: 3 bases; J trimming: 7 bases; junction bases outside the gene matches: 10. The CDR3 is 16 residues long. Germline V gene data show CDR1 as MDHEN and CDR2 as SYDVKM. CDR3 DNA sequence: TGTGCCAGCAGTTTGGACGTAGCGGGGGTGGATAATGAGCAGTTCTTC. It encodes CASSLDVAGVDNEQFF.

This clonotype was observed at least ten times. The chain employs TRBV7-9 and TRBJ2-6; 9 positions agree with TRBD1. CDR1 and CDR2 from the germline V gene are SEHNR and FQNEAQ (reference sequence). The CDR3 is 19 amino acids. J lost 1 base, V lost 5 bases, and 12 bases had no gene match. CDR3 sequence: CASSTTLTGGRSGANVLTF. DNA for the CDR3: TGTGCCAGCAGCACCACCTTGACAGGGGGTAGATCTGGGGCCAACGTCCTGACTTTC.

This clonotype was observed a few times. The chain couples TRBV20-1 to TRBJ2-1; TRBD2 matches 8 bases. CDR1 DFQATT and CDR2 SNEGSKA come from the germline V gene (reference sequence). The trim removed 0 bases at V and 4 bases at J, leaving 8 bases unmatched. This CDR3 has 16 residues. This CDR3 is CSARDLPAGAYNEQFF. CDR3 in DNA: TGCAGTGCTAGAGATTTGCCAGCGGGAGCATACAATGAGCAGTTCTTC.

This clonotype was observed a handful of times. The chain carries TRBV5-4 and TRBJ1-2; 10 bases align to TRBD1. V lost 4 bases to trimming and J lost 2 bases; unmatched junction nucleotides: 8. CDR3 size: 16 residues. Germline loops: CDR1 SGHNT, CDR2 YYREEE (reference sequence). The DNA for the CDR3 is TGTGCCAGCAGCCCACGCGACAGGGGGCGCAACTATGGCTACACCTTC. It translates to CASSPRDRGRNYGYTF. The full variable domain, rest sourced from reference TRBV5-4 and TRBJ1-2, is ETGVTQSPTHLIKTRGQQVTLRCSSQSGHNTVSWYQQALGQGPQFIFQYYREEENGRGNFPPRFSGLQFPNYSSELNVNALELDDSALYLCASSPRDRGRNYGYTFGSGTRLTVV.